The 18 T cell receptor beta chains below come from one sample, sequenced in a study of early T cells in non-severe SARS-CoV-2 infection. MiXCR, applied by TCRdb to the 5' RACE reads, yields one record per CDR3 protein. Among tens of thousands of distinct CDR3 sequences listed, approximately 12% were seen once. The sample taken for sequencing was whole blood. These receptors were collected from an adult who was a healthcare worker with PCR-confirmed SARS-CoV-2 infection or an uninfected control (not recorded which).

Many counts were recorded for this clonotype. The rearrangement joins TRBV2 to TRBJ2-1, with 7 bases matching TRBD2. V lost 7 bases, J lost 7 bases, and 10 bases stayed unmatched. The CDR3 spans 14 residues. Germline CDR1 SNHLY, CDR2 FYNNEI. The CDR3 loop reads CASMRASGENEQFF. DNA for the CDR3: TGTGCCAGCATGAGGGCTAGCGGAGAGAATGAGCAGTTCTTC.

This clonotype was detected a few times. The chain recombines TRBV6-5 with TRBJ2-5; 9 positions agree with TRBD1. Germline-derived CDR1 and CDR2 are MNHEY and SVGAGI. V lost 6 bases, J lost 4 bases, and 6 bases stayed unmatched. This CDR3 is built from 14 residues. CDR3 protein: CASRPGQGRETQYF. Here the CDR3 DNA reads TGTGCCAGCAGACCTGGACAGGGGAGAGAGACCCAGTACTTC.

This chain uses TRBV6-5 with TRBJ2-1; D possibly corresponds to TRBD2 (6 bases). The CDR3 is 16 amino acids. V lost 7 bases to trimming and J lost 0 bases, with 16 bases between them. From germline, CDR1 is MNHEY and CDR2 SVGAGI. The DNA of the CDR3 is TGTGCCAGCACTCCTGACTGGGGGGTCTCCTACAATGAGCAGTTCTTC. Amino acids: CASTPDWGVSYNEQFF.

The CDR3, as DNA: TGTGCCAGCAGAGGACTTAGCGGGTCCTTCCCCGGGGAGCTGTTTTTT. Its translation: CASRGLSGSFPGELFF. The chain combines TRBV9 with TRBJ2-2, with 7 bases aligning to TRBD2. The CDR3 totals 16 residues. Germline V gene lookup returns CDR1 SGDLS and CDR2 YYNGEE. The V segment lost 5 bases and the J segment 6 bases; nucleotides outside the gene matches: 13.

This chain connects TRBV7-9 to TRBJ2-1; no reliable D call. V lost 4 bases and J lost 7, with 17 bases in between. Germline CDR1 reads SEHNR; CDR2 reads FQNEAQ (reference sequence). The CDR3 runs 15 residues. In nucleotides, the CDR3 is TGTGCCAGCAGCTCGCAGACCCGATTTCGGAATGAGCAGTTCTTC. Translating gives CASSSQTRFRNEQFF.

The chain employs TRBV3-1 and TRBJ1-2; TRBD1 matches at 9 bases. Unmatched junction bases numbered 7, after V lost 4 bases and J lost 4 bases. This CDR3 has 15 residues. Germline-derived CDR1 and CDR2 are LGHDT and YNNKEL (reference sequence). CDR3 sequence (DNA): TGTGCCAGCAGCCGTGGGACAGGGATGGGCTATGGCTACACCTTC. Its protein product is CASSRGTGMGYGYTF.

This clonotype was found many times. This chain links TRBV29-1 with TRBJ2-1; unclear D gene. CDR1 and CDR2 (germline): SQVTM, ANQGSEA. The V end lost 4 bases, the J end lost 7 bases, and 17 bases lay between the germline ends. The CDR3 loop spans 14 amino acids. In DNA, the CDR3 is TGCAGCGTTGGCGGCAGGCTCGGGTTGAATGAGCAGTTCTTC. Translated: CSVGGRLGLNEQFF.

In this sample, this clonotype turned up many times. The genes are TRBV5-1 and TRBJ2-5; D is unresolved. V gave up 4 bases and J gave up 4 bases, with 17 bases separating them. Germline lookup yields CDR1 SGHRS and CDR2 YFSETQ. This CDR3 region has 15 residues. CDR3 sequence reads: CASSPGPDKGETQYF. The CDR3 bases are TGCGCCAGCAGCCCCGGGCCTGACAAGGGAGAGACCCAGTACTTC. Combining the CDR3 with reference TRBV5-1 and TRBJ2-5 gives the whole variable domain KAGVTQTPRYLIKTRGQQVTLSCSPISGHRSVSWYQQTPGQGLQFLFEYFSETQRNKGNFPGRFSGRQFSNSRSEMNVSTLELGDSALYLCASSPGPDKGETQYFGPGTRLLVL.

The CDR3 loop reads CASSLGQGDTQYF. Written as DNA, the CDR3 is TGTGCCAGCAGCCTCGGACAGGGGGATACGCAGTATTTT. The chain joins TRBV7-6 to TRBJ2-3; the match to TRBD1 covers 9 bases. The germline gives CDR1 SGHVS, CDR2 FNYEAQ. The trim removed 5 bases at V and 6 bases at J, leaving 3 bases unmatched. The CDR3 consists of 13 residues.

This clonotype was seen ten or more times. This CDR3 is CATSDPTARGSGSYNEQFF. The CDR3 region has the DNA TGTGCCACCAGTGATCCGACAGCGCGAGGGTCGGGCTCCTACAATGAGCAGTTCTTC. The chain couples TRBV24-1 to TRBJ2-1; D may correspond to TRBD1 or TRBD2 (5 bases each). The V gene's germline CDR1 is KGHDR and CDR2 SFDVKD. The V end lost 3 bases, the J end lost 0 bases, and 20 bases lay between the germline ends. This CDR3 comprises 19 residues.

V gene TRBV29-1 combines with J gene TRBJ1-1; D gene ambiguous. The CDR3 covers 12 residues. Trimming shortened V by 4 bases and J by 1 base, and 7 bases separated the two germline ends. Germline loops: CDR1 SQVTM, CDR2 ANQGSEA. This chain's CDR3 is CSVVRANTEAFF. CDR3 bases: TGCAGCGTTGTTAGGGCGAACACTGAAGCTTTCTTT.

The rearrangement joins TRBV12-3 or TRBV12-4 to TRBJ1-6; D might be TRBD1 (5 bases). V was pared by 6 bases and J by 4 bases, with 13 bases between. CDR3 length: 15 residues. CDR3 nucleotide sequence: TGTGCCAGCAGAACATCGGGGGGGTATAATTCACCCCTCCACTTT. Amino acid sequence: CASRTSGGYNSPLHF.

The V gene is TRBV6-4, the J gene TRBJ1-2; D is perhaps TRBD1 (5 bases). This CDR3 spans 13 amino acids. The V gene lost 4 bases and the J gene lost 6 bases, with 12 bases spanning the gap. From germline, CDR1 is MRHNA and CDR2 SNTAGT. CDR3 in DNA: TGTGCCAGCAGTGTGGCAGGGAAGGATGGCTACACCTTC. Translating it yields CASSVAGKDGYTF.

This chain joins TRBV9 and TRBJ1-5; a weak D match, TRBD1 (5 bases). This CDR3 spans 13 amino acids. The V and J ends lost 9 bases and 5 bases respectively, with 15 bases between them. Germline V lookup: CDR1 SGDLS, CDR2 YYNGEE. The CDR3 reads CATPRRGHQPQHF. The DNA for the CDR3 is TGTGCCACCCCACGGAGGGGCCATCAGCCCCAGCATTTT.

This clonotype was detected a few times. The rearrangement joins TRBV18 to TRBJ2-1; unclear D gene. Trimming stripped 3 bases from V and 5 bases from J, with 14 bases between. This CDR3 has 15 residues. Germline CDR1 KGHSH, CDR2 LQKENI. The CDR3 here is CASSPGPPVDNEQFF. The CDR3 nucleotides read TGTGCCAGCTCACCTGGCCCCCCGGTGGACAATGAGCAGTTCTTC.

The sample holds many counts of this clonotype. This rearrangement joins TRBV24-1 to TRBJ2-3, with 10 bases fitting TRBD1. This CDR3 is built from 15 residues. Germline CDR1 reads KGHDR; CDR2 reads SFDVKD. V shed 2 bases, J shed 4 bases, and the junction held 2 bases outside the gene matches. CDR3 region: CATSDSGTGADTQYF. For the CDR3, the DNA is TGTGCCACCAGTGATTCCGGGACAGGGGCAGATACGCAGTATTTT.

The chain has TRBV11-2 and TRBJ1-5; the D gene is possibly TRBD1 (5 bases). V lost 1 base, J lost 3 bases, and 7 bases lay in between. The germline gives CDR1 SGHAT, CDR2 FQNNGV. The CDR3 covers 14 residues. The CDR3 nucleotides read TGTGCCAGCAGCTTAGGAGGGGACAATCAGCCCCAGCATTTT. Its translation: CASSLGGDNQPQHF.

There are a few counts of this clonotype. The chain couples TRBV12-3 or TRBV12-4 to TRBJ1-6; D unclear. V was pared by 6 bases and J by 6 bases, with 15 bases between. CDR3 length equals 15 residues. CDR3 sequence reads: CASSPGPFGNSPLHF. The CDR3 DNA is TGTGCCAGCAGCCCCGGGCCTTTTGGTAATTCACCCCTCCACTTT.